These T cell receptor beta chains were read from a single sample in a study of cytomegalovirus exposure and HLA in healthy donors. Some clones are missing from TCRdb's copy, which holds only in-frame ones; the method was immunoSEQ multiplex PCR. The sample lists some 130,000 clones; less than 85% were seen once. The specimen sequenced was PBMCs. These receptor sequences come from a male donor in good health and CMV-seronegative. Each CDR3 is given with its conserved first and last residue. A D gene is named only where the DNA matches it firmly. Where a row states a size, it is once, few, many or the class of an expanded clone; other rows omit it.

TRBJ2-7	-	TRBD1	TRBV28	TGTGCCAGCAGTTCCCTGGACAGGAGAAGCTCCTACGAGCAGTACTTC	CASSSLDRRSSYEQYF
TRBJ1-2	-	-	TRBV28	TGTGCCAGCAGGAACATACAGGGACCTAACTATGGCTACACCTTC	CASRNIQGPNYGYTF
TRBJ2-3	-	-	TRBV5-1	TGCGCCAGCAGCTTGCGGGATACGCAGTATTTT	CASSLRDTQYF
TRBJ2-2	-	TRBD2	TRBV11-2	TGTGCCAGCAGCTTAGCGGGAGGGCCAGGGACCGGGGAGCTGTTTTTT	CASSLAGGPGTGELFF
TRBJ1-5	-	-	TRBV5-6	TGTGCCAGCAGCGGAACAGGTCTTAATCAGCCCCAGCATTTT	CASSGTGLNQPQHF
TRBJ2-1	-	TRBD2	TRBV15	TGTGCCACCAGCAGAGGTATTGCTGGCGGGAGATGGAATGAGCAGTTCTTC	CATSRGIAGGRWNEQFF
TRBJ2-2	-	TRBD2	TRBV2	TGTGCCAGCAGCGGGACTAGCGGGAGGGCCGGTAACACCGGGGAGCTGTTTTTT	CASSGTSGRAGNTGELFF
TRBJ1-2	-	TRBD1	TRBV30	TGTGCCTGGAGCCAAAAATGGGGAACAGGGGGGCACCATGGCTACACCTTC	CAWSQKWGTGGHHGYTF
TRBJ1-2	-	-	TRBV30	TGTGCCTGGAGTGTCTCGGCGGGCGGCTACACCTTC	CAWSVSAGGYTF
TRBJ1-4	-	TRBD1	TRBV30	TGTGCCTGGAGTGCAGTGACAGGGTTAGGGGAAAAACTGTTTTTT	CAWSAVTGLGEKLFF
TRBJ2-7	-	TRBD1	TRBV7-9	TGTGCCAGCAGCATGACAGGGGGCAGTTCCTACGAGCAGTACTTC	CASSMTGGSSYEQYF
TRBJ2-1	once	-	TRBV19	TGTGCCAGTAGTATTATGATCGTCGCGGAGTACAATGAGCAGTTCTTC	CASSIMIVAEYNEQFF
TRBJ1-2	-	TRBD1	TRBV5-4	TGTGCCAGCAGCAGCCGGGACAGGGAAGGGTATGGCTACACCTTC	CASSSRDREGYGYTF
TRBJ1-1	-	TRBD1	TRBV27	TGTGCCAGCAGTCTTGTACAGGGGGATGAAGCTTTCTTT	CASSLVQGDEAFF
TRBJ2-6	-	TRBD1	TRBV6-6	TGTGCCAGCAGTTACACAGGGGCCGGGGCCAACGTCCTGACTTTC	CASSYTGAGANVLTF
TRBJ2-1	-	TRBD2	TRBV27	TGTGCCAGCAGTCGCGGACTAGACCTTGAGCAGTTCTTC	CASSRGLDLEQFF
TRBJ1-1	-	-	TRBV16	TGTGCCAGCAGCCAAATCAGGGACACTGAAGCTTTCTTT	CASSQIRDTEAFF
TRBJ2-7	-	-	TRBV27	TGTGCCAGCAGTTTAGTGACCCTAAGCGGGTACGAGCAGTACTTC	CASSLVTLSGYEQYF
TRBJ2-7	-	-	TRBV21-1	TGTGCCAGCAGCGACTCAGGGGTTACTAGCGGATCATACGAGCAGTACTTC	CASSDSGVTSGSYEQYF
TRBJ2-1	-	-	TRBV29-1	TGCAGCGTCCGACTCACCTTCTACAATGAGCAGTTCTTC	CSVRLTFYNEQFF
TRBJ2-7	once	TRBD2	TRBV19	TGTGCCAGTCGTCCTAGCGGGAGGGCCGATTTTACCGAGCAGTACTTC	CASRPSGRADFTEQYF
TRBJ2-7	-	-	TRBV9	TGTGCCAGCAGCGTCAGGCGGCAGGGGTCCCTCGGCGAGCAGTACTTC	CASSVRRQGSLGEQYF
TRBJ1-1	-	-	TRBV21-1	TGTGCCAGCAGCAAAGCGCGGGACAGGTACTCCAACACTGAAGCTTTCTTT	CASSKARDRYSNTEAFF